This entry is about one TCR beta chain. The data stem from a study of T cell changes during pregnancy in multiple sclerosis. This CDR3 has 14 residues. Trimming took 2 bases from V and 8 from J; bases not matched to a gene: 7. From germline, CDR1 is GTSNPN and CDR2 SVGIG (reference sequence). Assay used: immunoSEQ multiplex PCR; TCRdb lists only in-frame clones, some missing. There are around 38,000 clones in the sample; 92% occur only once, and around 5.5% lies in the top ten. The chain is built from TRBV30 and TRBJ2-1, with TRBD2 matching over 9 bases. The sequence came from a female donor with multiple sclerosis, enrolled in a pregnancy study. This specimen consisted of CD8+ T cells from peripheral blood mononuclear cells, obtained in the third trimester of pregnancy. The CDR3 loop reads CAWSSLAGRDEQFF. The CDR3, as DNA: TGTGCCTGGAGTTCCCTAGCGGGAAGGGATGAGCAGTTCTTC.